This T cell receptor (beta chain) derives from a study of blood T cell repertoires in COVID-19. Study details: Acute-phase and convalescent COVID-19 samples originated in the United States, Italy and Spain. The cDNA or gDNA used as material had been derived from T cells, B-cell-depleted T cells, or PBMCs.

In the original workflow: Counts of nucleated cells, estimated from reference gene primer amplification, were obtained. Repertoires were generated with immunoSEQ multiplex PCR, while TCRdb's copy carries only in-frame clones and drops some. V, J and clone size derive from that table, while D and trimming were established from the DNA sequence. The table lists under 250,000 clones, around 83% of them singletons. Per germline, CDR1 MGHDK and CDR2 SYGVNS. This CDR3 spans 14 amino acids. The V end lost 6 bases, the J end lost 12 bases, and 23 bases lay between the germline ends. The TCR comes from a middle-aged man with active or convalescent COVID-19. The sequencing input was peripheral blood. The V gene is TRBV25-1, the J gene TRBJ1-1; D is ambiguous. CDR3 sequence reads: CASSAKVSGLGTFF. CDR3 bases: TGTGCCAGCAGCGCTAAAGTATCGGGGTTGGGGACTTTCTTT.